A single sample gave rise to the 10 T cell receptor beta chains below, sequenced in a study of blood T cell repertoires in COVID-19. Only in-frame clones appear in the TCRdb table, and some are missing; sequencing was by immunoSEQ multiplex PCR. The data contain fewer than 250,000 clones, around nine tenths of them singletons. Sequencing was done on a sample of peripheral blood. All receptors derive from a man aged 25 to 40 with COVID-19, enrolled during active disease.

About this clone: The same CDR3 can be traced to other DNA sequences in this sample. The V call is TRBV7-9, the J call TRBJ1-1; TRBD1 agrees at 7 bases. Germline assignment: CDR1 SEHNR and CDR2 FQNEAQ (reference sequence). V shed 6 bases and J 0 bases; nucleotides not matched to a gene: 4. This CDR3 is built from 14 residues. The CDR3: CASSLGQMNTEAFF. The CDR3, as DNA: TGTGCCAGCAGTCTGGGACAGATGAACACTGAAGCTTTCTTT.

Only one count was recorded for this clone. This chain connects TRBV19 to TRBJ1-4, with TRBD1 as a possible D gene (6 bases). The CDR3 runs to 13 residues. Trimming stripped 3 bases from V and 8 bases from J, with 10 bases between. From germline, CDR1 is LNHDA and CDR2 SQIVND (reference sequence). The CDR3 region has the DNA TGTGCCAGTAGTATTTTCGGACAGGAAAAACTGTTTTTT. Translation: CASSIFGQEKLFF.

A word on this clone: This sample includes further DNA sequences coding for the same CDR3. V is TRBV2 and J is TRBJ1-1; 8 bases agree with TRBD1. The CDR3 is 13 amino acids. Germline V gives CDR1 SNHLY, CDR2 FYNNEI. The V gene end was trimmed by 7 bases and the J gene end by 2 bases; junction bases not matched to a gene: 3. CDR3 region: CASTGQGNTEAFF. The CDR3, as DNA: TGTGCCAGCACCGGACAGGGAAACACTGAAGCTTTCTTT.

The chain recombines TRBV3-1 (or the pseudogene TRBV3-2) with TRBJ1-2, with TRBD1 as a possible D gene (5 bases). Trimming took off 1 base at V and 7 bases at J, with 10 bases between the two ends. The CDR3 loop spans 13 amino acids. Per the germline V gene, CDR1 is LGHDT and CDR2 is YNNKEL (reference sequence). The CDR3 sequence is CASSQVRVFGYTF. The CDR3 DNA is TGTGCCAGCAGCCAAGTCAGGGTCTTTGGCTACACCTTC.

The gene calls are TRBV7-9 and TRBJ1-2, with D perhaps matching TRBD1 (5 bases). Trimming took 4 bases from V and 5 from J, leaving 23 bases between them. Germline V lookup: CDR1 SEHNR, CDR2 FQNEAQ (reference sequence). CDR3 size: 17 residues. The CDR3 loop is CASSSSEHPRQLYGYTF. The CDR3 DNA reads TGTGCCAGCAGCTCGTCGGAACATCCGAGACAGCTGTATGGCTACACCTTC.

This sequence joins TRBV5-5 and TRBJ1-4; 9 nucleotides agree with TRBD1. With 4 bases clipped from V and 4 bases from J, the junction kept 5 bases outside the gene matches. The CDR3 totals 15 residues. Germline V gene lookup returns CDR1 SGHKS and CDR2 YYEKEE (reference sequence). The CDR3 DNA follows: TGTGCCAGCAGCGGAGGGACAGGGCTTAATGAAAAACTGTTTTTT. This translates into CASSGGTGLNEKLFF.

This clone is a singleton in its sample. This chain joins TRBV5-1 and TRBJ2-2, with D perhaps TRBD1 (5 bases). CDR3 length: 15 residues. Trimming cost V 4 bases and J 6 bases, with 16 bases left between them. Germline CDR1 and CDR2: SGHRS and YFSETQ. CDR3 DNA sequence: TGCGCCAGCAGCCGGCAGACCAGGGATCCCGGGGAGCTGTTTTTT. Its translation is CASSRQTRDPGELFF.

This clone appeared a single time. This chain joins TRBV7-2 and TRBJ1-2; 7 nucleotides agree with TRBD1. There are 16 residues in the CDR3. The V gene end was trimmed by 5 bases and the J gene end by 4 bases; junction bases not matched to a gene: 13. The V gene's germline CDR1 is SGHTA and CDR2 FQGNSA. The CDR3 sequence: CASSPEARRQGYGYTF. The DNA for the CDR3 is TGTGCCAGCAGCCCCGAGGCCCGGAGACAGGGCTATGGCTACACCTTC.

The chain couples TRBV6-5 to TRBJ1-5; TRBD1 aligns across 7 bases. This CDR3 has 14 residues. The germline CDR1 and CDR2 sequences are MNHEY and SVGAGI. V dropped 5 bases and J dropped 1; count of bases not matched to a gene: 2. The CDR3 nucleotides are TGTGCCAGCAGTCAGACAGGGAGCAATCAGCCCCAGCATTTT. Translated: CASSQTGSNQPQHF.

V is TRBV6-1 and J is TRBJ1-5; weak D call: TRBD1 (5 bases). Between the trimmed V and J ends, which lost 1 base and 9 bases, there was a span of 16 bases. The CDR3 spans 15 residues. CDR1 and CDR2 (germline): MNHNS, SASEGT. The CDR3 nucleotides read TGTGCCAGCAGTGAAGTGGGGCAGGGCGGTCTGCCCCAGCATTTT. Translating gives CASSEVGQGGLPQHF.